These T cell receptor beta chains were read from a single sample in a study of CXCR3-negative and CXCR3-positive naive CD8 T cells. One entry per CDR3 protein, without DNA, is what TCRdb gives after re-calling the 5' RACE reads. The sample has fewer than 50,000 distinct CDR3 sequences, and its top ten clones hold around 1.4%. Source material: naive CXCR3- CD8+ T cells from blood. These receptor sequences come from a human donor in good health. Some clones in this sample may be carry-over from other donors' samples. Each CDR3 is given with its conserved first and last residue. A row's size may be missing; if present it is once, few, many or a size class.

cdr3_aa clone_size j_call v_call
CASSPGTGRYEQYF . TRBJ2-7 TRBV12-3/TRBV12-4
CASSLFAGNTEAFF . TRBJ1-1 TRBV7-3
CASRHGTAYEQYF . TRBJ2-7 TRBV28
CSFSGTGSPNEQFF . TRBJ2-1 TRBV29-1
CASSWEYNEQFF . TRBJ2-1 TRBV5-5
CSVEPLGGSYEQYF . TRBJ2-7 TRBV29-1
CASQNNNEQFF . TRBJ2-1 TRBV28
CASSAGAYGYTF . TRBJ1-2 TRBV27
CSVRTQDTSYGYTF . TRBJ1-2 TRBV29-1
CSATRDSTTEQYF . TRBJ2-7 TRBV29-1
CASSPGHIYGYTF . TRBJ1-2 TRBV13
CASSLTSGREQYF . TRBJ2-7 TRBV5-5
CASSLWSGGEDGYTF medium-sized TRBJ1-2 TRBV7-6
CASSLEDNEQFF . TRBJ2-1 TRBV7-9
CASSLSLTGFVDEQFF . TRBJ2-1 TRBV5-1
CASSLAGRQNGDEQFF . TRBJ2-1 TRBV11-2
CASSEYWGPNEKLFF . TRBJ1-4 TRBV25-1
CASSLAGVNYGYTF . TRBJ1-2 TRBV7-2
CASSSLAATQYF . TRBJ2-3 TRBV7-9
CASSLFPQGQKFAYEQYF . TRBJ2-7 TRBV5-5
CASSSRGYTDTQYF . TRBJ2-3 TRBV5-1
CASSQDQAATSYEQHF . TRBJ2-7 TRBV3-2
CASEEGEVTEAFF . TRBJ1-1 TRBV7-3
CASSPWTEGSYNEQFF . TRBJ2-1 TRBV7-8
CSVPHRGEQFF . TRBJ2-1 TRBV29-1
CASSLGLGAETQYF . TRBJ2-5 TRBV7-8
CASSLVDTGELFF . TRBJ2-2 TRBV7-9
CASSFSGQDEQYF . TRBJ2-7 TRBV5-1
CASRQGMPYEQYF . TRBJ2-7 TRBV2
CSAAGTQTYEQYF . TRBJ2-7 TRBV20-1
CASSVGMELTEAFF . TRBJ1-1 TRBV6-1
CSVDGQGETYEQYF . TRBJ2-7 TRBV29-1
CASSLGVGSYDEQFF . TRBJ2-1 TRBV7-3
CSARDQAGDHEQYF . TRBJ2-7 TRBV20-1
CASSRTGLGVETQYF . TRBJ2-5 TRBV6-2/TRBV6-3
CASSLVVAGDETQYF . TRBJ2-5 TRBV11-2
CASSMTNTGELFF . TRBJ2-2 TRBV19
CASSVTWTSGANEQFF medium-sized TRBJ2-1 TRBV9
CAWSGLVNEQFF . TRBJ2-1 TRBV30
CASSLGEAASSYNEQFF . TRBJ2-1 TRBV12-3/TRBV12-4
CSVDGADNNQPQHF . TRBJ1-5 TRBV29-1
CASSQGELLITEAFF . TRBJ1-1 TRBV3-1
CASSLFSESEEQFF . TRBJ2-1 TRBV4-1
CASSLKLTGELFF . TRBJ2-2 TRBV12-3/TRBV12-4
CASSPSAPKDEQFF . TRBJ2-1 TRBV7-2
CASMPTGFGQPQHF . TRBJ1-5 TRBV19
CASSLTGGLTGELFF medium-sized TRBJ2-2 TRBV7-3
CASSIRQNTEAFF . TRBJ1-1 TRBV28
CASSVVGNTGELFF . TRBJ2-2 TRBV9
CASSFTGGPYEQYF medium-sized TRBJ2-7 TRBV5-1
CASSLTGYSVHEQFF . TRBJ2-1 TRBV12-3/TRBV12-4
CATSDPLAGATDTQYF . TRBJ2-3 TRBV24-1
CASSPGQFGGSYEQYF . TRBJ2-7 TRBV4-1